The clone carrying this T cell receptor (beta chain) was counted a few times. Its target is unknown. The sample originates from a study of shared clonotypes between healthy human individuals. Study information: CD4 naive cells filled three plates per donor, CD4 memory three, CD8 naive two and CD8 memory one.

Overall study results and limits: The low donor count limited represented genetic and exposure-history diversity. Deeper or shallower sequencing was expected to change how clonotypes are shared among donors.

Replicate sorted-subset PCRs were loaded with 150 to 250 ng DNA, 30,000 to 35,000 T cell genomes. Profiled with immunoSEQ multiplex PCR; TCRdb holds only in-frame clones, not every one. The sample has about 2.2 million clones, about 94% seen once. Looked up from germline, CDR1 is MNHNS and CDR2 is SASEGT. CDR3 length: 14 residues. J gave up 5 bases and V 5 bases, and 8 bases lay outside the gene matches. The naive CD8 population came from CD45RO-negative cells selected for CCR7, without terminally differentiated effector memory CD45RA+ cells. The chain links TRBV6-1 to TRBJ1-1; 7 nucleotides line up with TRBD1. The sequencing input was naive CD8+ T cells from PBMCs. This clonotype was obtained from a man aged 18 to 29 in good health. Some clones in this sample may be carry-over from other donors' samples. The CDR3, as DNA: TGTGCCAGCAGTCGTACAGGGGATGCTACTGAAGCTTTCTTT. It is translated as CASSRTGDATEAFF.